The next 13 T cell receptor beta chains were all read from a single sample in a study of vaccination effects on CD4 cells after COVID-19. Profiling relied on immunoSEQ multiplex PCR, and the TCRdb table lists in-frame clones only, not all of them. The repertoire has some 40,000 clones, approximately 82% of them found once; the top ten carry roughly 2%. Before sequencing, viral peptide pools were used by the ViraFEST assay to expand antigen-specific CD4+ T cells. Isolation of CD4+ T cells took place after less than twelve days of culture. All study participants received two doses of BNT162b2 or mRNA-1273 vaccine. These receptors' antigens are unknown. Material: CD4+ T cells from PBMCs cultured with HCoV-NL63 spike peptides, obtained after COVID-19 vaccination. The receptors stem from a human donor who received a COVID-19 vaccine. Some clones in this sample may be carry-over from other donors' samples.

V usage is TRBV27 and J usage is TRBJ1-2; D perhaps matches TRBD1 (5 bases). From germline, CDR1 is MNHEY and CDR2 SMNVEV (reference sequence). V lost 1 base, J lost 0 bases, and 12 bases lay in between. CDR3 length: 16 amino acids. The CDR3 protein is CASSLYSGGANYGYTF. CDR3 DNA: TGTGCCAGCAGTTTATATTCGGGGGGGGCTAACTATGGCTACACCTTC.

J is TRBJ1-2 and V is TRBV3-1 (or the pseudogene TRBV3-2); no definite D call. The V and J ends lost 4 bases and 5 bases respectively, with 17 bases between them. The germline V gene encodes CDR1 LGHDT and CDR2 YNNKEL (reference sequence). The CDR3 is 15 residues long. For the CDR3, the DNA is TGTGCCAGCAGCCCTCAGTCGGGCCTAGGGTATGGCTACACCTTC. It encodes CASSPQSGLGYGYTF.

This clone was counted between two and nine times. DNA of the CDR3: TGCGCCAGCAGCCAGGACAGCAATCAGCCCCAGCATTTT. Translation: CASSQDSNQPQHF. The rearrangement uses TRBV4-1 and TRBJ1-5; D is ambiguous. CDR1 and CDR2 (germline): MGHRA, YSYEKL. The CDR3 runs to 13 residues. The V and J ends lost 3 bases and 1 base respectively, with 4 bases between them.

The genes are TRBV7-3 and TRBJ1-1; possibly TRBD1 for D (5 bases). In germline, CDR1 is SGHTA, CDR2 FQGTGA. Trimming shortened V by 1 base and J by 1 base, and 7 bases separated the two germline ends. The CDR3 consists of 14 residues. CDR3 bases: TGTGCCAGCAGCTTAATCGGGGCGAACACTGAAGCTTTCTTT. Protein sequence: CASSLIGANTEAFF.

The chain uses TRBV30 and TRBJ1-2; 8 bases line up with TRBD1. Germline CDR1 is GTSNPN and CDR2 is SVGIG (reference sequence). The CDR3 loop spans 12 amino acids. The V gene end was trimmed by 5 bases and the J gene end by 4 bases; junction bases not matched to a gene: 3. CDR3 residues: CAWGQGFYGYTF. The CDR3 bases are TGTGCCTGGGGACAGGGATTCTATGGCTACACCTTC.

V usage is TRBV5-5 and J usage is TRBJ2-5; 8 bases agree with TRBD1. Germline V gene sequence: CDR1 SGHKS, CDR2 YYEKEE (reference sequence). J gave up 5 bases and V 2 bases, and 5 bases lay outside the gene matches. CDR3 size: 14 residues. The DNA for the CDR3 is TGTGCCAGCAGCTTAAGACGACAGGGGGAGACCCAGTACTTC. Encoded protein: CASSLRRQGETQYF.

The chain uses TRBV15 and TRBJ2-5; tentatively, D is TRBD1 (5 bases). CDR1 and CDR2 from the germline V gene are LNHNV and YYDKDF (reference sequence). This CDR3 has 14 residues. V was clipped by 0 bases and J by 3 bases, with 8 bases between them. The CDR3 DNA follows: TGTGCCACCAGCAGAGATCTCAGGGAAGAGACCCAGTACTTC. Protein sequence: CATSRDLREETQYF.

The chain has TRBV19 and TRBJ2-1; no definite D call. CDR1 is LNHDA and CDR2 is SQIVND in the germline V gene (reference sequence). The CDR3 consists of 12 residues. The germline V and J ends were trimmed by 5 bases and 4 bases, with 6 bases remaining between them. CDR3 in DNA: TGTGCCAGTAGTCCCCAATACAATGAGCAGTTCTTC. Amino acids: CASSPQYNEQFF.

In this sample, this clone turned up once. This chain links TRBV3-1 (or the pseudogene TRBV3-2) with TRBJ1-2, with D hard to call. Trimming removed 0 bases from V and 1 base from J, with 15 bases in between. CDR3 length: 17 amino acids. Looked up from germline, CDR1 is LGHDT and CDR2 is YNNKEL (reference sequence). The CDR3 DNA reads TGTGCCAGCAGCCAAGATAGAAGGGTACAGATTAACTATGGCTACACCTTC. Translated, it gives CASSQDRRVQINYGYTF.

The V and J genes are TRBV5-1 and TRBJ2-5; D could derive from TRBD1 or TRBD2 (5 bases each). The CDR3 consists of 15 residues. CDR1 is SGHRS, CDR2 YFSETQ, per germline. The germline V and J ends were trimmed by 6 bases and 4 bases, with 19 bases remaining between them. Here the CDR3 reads CASTPGAISPETQYF. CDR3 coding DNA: TGCGCCAGCACCCCCGGGGCCATTTCCCCAGAGACCCAGTACTTC.

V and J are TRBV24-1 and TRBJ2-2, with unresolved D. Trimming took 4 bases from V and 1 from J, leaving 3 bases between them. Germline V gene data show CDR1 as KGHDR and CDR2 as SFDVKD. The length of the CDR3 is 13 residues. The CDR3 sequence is CATSDKNTGELFF. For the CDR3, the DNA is TGTGCCACCAGTGACAAGAACACCGGGGAGCTGTTTTTT.

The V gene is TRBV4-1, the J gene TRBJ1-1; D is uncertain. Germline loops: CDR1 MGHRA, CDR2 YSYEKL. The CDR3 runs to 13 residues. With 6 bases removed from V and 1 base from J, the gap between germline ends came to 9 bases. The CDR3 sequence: CASSLGPNTEAFF. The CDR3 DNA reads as TGCGCCAGCAGTTTAGGACCGAACACTGAAGCTTTCTTT.

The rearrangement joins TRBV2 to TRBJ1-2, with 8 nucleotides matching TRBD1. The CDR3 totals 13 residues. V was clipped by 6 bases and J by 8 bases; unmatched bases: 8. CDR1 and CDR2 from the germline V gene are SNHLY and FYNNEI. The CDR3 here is CASSGQGGNGYTF. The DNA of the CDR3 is TGTGCCAGCAGCGGACAGGGAGGGAACGGCTACACCTTC.